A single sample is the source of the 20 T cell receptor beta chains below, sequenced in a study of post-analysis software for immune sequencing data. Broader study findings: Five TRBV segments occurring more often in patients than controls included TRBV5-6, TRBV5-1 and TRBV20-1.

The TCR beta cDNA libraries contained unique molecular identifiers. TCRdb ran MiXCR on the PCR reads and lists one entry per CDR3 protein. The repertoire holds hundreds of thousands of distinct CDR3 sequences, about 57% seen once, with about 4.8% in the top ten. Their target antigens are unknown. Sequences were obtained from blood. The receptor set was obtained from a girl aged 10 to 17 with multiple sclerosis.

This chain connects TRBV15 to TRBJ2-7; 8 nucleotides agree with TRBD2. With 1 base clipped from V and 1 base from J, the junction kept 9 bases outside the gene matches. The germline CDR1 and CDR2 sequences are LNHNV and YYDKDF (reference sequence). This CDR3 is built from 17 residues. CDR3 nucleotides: TGTGCCACCAGCAGAGGAACCTCAGCGGGAGTTTCCTACGAGCAGTACTTC. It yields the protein CATSRGTSAGVSYEQYF.

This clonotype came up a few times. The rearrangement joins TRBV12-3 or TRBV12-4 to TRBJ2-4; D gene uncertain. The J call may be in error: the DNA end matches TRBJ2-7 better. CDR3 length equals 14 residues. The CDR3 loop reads CASSFGVVNSEQYF. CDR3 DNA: TGTGCCAGCAGTTTTGGTGTGGTGAATAGCGAGCAGTACTTC.

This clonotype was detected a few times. The CDR3 here is CASSFQIYGYTF. The DNA for the CDR3 is TGTGCCAGCAGCTTTCAAATCTATGGCTACACCTTC. The chain has TRBV5-5 and TRBJ1-2, with D unclear. Germline-derived CDR1 and CDR2 are SGHKS and YYEKEE (reference sequence). Trimming took 2 bases from V and 4 from J, leaving 6 bases between them. The CDR3 extends over 12 amino acids.

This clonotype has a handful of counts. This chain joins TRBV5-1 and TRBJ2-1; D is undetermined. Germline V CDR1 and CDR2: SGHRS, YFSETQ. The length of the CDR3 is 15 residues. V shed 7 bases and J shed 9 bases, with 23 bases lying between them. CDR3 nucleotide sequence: TGCGCCAGCTCTACGCTACCGCGGAAGCACACTGAGCAGTTCTTC. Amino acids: CASSTLPRKHTEQFF.

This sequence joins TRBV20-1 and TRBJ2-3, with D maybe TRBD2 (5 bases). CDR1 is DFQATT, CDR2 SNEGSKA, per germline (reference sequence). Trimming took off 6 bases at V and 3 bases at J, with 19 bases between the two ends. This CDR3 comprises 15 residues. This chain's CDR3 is CSAHLIKGVTDTQYF. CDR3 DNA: TGCAGTGCGCACCTTATTAAGGGAGTGACAGATACGCAGTATTTT.

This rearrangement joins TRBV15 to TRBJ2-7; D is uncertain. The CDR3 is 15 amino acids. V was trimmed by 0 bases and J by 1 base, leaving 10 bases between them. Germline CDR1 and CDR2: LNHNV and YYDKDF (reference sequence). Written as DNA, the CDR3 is TGTGCCACCAGCAGAGAGGGCAGTATATCCTACGAGCAGTACTTC. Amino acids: CATSREGSISYEQYF.

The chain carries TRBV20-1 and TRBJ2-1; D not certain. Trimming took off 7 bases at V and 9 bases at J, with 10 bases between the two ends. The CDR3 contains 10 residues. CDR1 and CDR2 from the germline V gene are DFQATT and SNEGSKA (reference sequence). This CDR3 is CSVDSGEQFF. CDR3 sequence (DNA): TGCAGTGTTGACTCGGGTGAGCAGTTCTTC.

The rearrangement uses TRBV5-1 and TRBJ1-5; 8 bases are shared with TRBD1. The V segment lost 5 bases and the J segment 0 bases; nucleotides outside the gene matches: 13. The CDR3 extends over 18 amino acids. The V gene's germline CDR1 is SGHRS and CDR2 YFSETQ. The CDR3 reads CASRTQLSQGVSNQPQHF. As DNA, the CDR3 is TGCGCCAGCAGAACCCAACTTTCACAGGGGGTTAGCAATCAGCCCCAGCATTTT.

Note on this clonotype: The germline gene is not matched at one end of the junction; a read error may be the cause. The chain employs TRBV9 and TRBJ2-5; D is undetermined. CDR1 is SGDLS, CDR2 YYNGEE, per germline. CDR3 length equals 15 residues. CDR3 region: CTSSPQSTRGETQYF. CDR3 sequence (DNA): TGTACCAGCAGCCCCCAGTCTACCCGCGGAGAGACCCAGTACTTC.

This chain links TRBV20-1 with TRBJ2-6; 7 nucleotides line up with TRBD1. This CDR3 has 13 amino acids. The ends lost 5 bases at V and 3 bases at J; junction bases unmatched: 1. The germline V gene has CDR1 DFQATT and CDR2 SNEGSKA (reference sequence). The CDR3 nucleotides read TGCAGTGCTGACAGGGTTGGGGCCAACGTCCTGACTTTC. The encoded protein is CSADRVGANVLTF.

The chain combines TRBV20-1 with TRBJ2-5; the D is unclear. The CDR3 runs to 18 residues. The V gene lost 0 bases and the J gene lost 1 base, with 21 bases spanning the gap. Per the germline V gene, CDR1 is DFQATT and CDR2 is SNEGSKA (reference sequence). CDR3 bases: TGCAGTGCTAGAGATCCGTTTCGGCAGATATACCCCCAAGAGACCCAGTACTTC. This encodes CSARDPFRQIYPQETQYF.

In nucleotides, the CDR3 is TGCAGCGTTACCGGGACAGGGCGCAATGAGCAGTTCTTC. Translating gives CSVTGTGRNEQFF. This chain links TRBV29-1 with TRBJ2-1; 9 bases line up with TRBD1. This CDR3 contains 13 residues. CDR1 and CDR2 from the germline V gene are SQVTM and ANQGSEA. The V and J ends lost 5 bases and 6 bases, in that order; junction bases with no gene match: 5.

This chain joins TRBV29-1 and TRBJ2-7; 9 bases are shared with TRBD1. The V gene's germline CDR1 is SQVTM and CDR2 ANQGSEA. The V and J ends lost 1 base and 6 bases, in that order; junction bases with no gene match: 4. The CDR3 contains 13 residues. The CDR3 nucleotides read TGCAGCGTTGAAGGACGGGACAGGGCCGAGCAGTACTTC. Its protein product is CSVEGRDRAEQYF.

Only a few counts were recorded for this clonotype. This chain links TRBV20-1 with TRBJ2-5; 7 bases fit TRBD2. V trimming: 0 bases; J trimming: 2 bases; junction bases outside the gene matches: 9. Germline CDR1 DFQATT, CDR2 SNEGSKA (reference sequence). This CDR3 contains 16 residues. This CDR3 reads CSARDGREWLQETQYF. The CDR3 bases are TGCAGTGCTAGAGATGGGCGGGAGTGGCTACAAGAGACCCAGTACTTC.

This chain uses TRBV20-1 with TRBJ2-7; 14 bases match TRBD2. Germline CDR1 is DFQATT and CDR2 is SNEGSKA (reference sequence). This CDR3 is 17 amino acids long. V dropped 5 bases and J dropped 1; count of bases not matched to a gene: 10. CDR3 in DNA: TGCAGTGCTCAGGGACTAGCGGGAGTGGCGTCTTCCTACGAGCAGTACTTC. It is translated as CSAQGLAGVASSYEQYF.

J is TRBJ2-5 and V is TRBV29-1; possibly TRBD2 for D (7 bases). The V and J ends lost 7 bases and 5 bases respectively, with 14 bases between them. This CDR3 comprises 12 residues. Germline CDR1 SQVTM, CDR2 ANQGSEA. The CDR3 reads CSARRGAETQYF. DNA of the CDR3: TGCAGCGCCCGCCGGGGGGCGGAGACCCAGTACTTC. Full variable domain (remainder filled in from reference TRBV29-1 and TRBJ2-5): SAVISQKPSRDICQRGTSLTIQCQVDSQVTMMFWYRQQPGQSLTLIATANQGSEATYESGFVIDKFPISRPNLTFSTLTVSNMSPEDSSIYLCSARRGAETQYFGPGTRLLVL.

The CDR3 protein is CASSQPGPLYNEQFF. For the CDR3, the DNA is TGTGCCAGCAGCCAACCCGGGCCCCTCTACAATGAGCAGTTCTTC. The chain employs TRBV14 and TRBJ2-1; no clear D gene. The germline V and J ends were trimmed by 2 bases and 3 bases, with 11 bases remaining between them. There are 15 residues in the CDR3. In germline, CDR1 is SGHDN, CDR2 FVKESK.

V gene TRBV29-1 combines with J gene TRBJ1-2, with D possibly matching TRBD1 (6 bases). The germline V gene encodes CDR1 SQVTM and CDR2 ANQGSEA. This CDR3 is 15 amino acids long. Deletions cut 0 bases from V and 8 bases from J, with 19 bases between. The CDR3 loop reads CSVEENQGMWRGYTF. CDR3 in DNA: TGCAGCGTTGAAGAAAATCAGGGGATGTGGCGAGGCTACACCTTC.

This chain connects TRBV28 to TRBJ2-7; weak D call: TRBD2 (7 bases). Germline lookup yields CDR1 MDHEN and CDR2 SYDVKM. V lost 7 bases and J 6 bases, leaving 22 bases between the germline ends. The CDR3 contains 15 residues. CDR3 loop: CASTLGGGIGREQYF. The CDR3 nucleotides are TGTGCCAGCACCCTAGGGGGGGGGATTGGTCGCGAGCAGTACTTC.

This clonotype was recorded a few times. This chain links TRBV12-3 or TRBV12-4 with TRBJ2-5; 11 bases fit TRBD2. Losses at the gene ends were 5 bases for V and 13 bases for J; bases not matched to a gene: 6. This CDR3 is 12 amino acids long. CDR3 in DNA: TGTGCCAGCAGTATACTAGCGGGAGCGGTGTACTTC. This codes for CASSILAGAVYF.